The entry that follows covers one T cell receptor beta chain sequence. The entry originates in a study of blood T cell repertoires in COVID-19. Trimming cost V 4 bases and J 0 bases, with 8 bases left between them. The CDR3 has 13 residues. From germline, CDR1 is SGHRS and CDR2 YFSETQ. TCRdb keeps only in-frame clones here, not all; method: immunoSEQ multiplex PCR. The table includes approximately 300,000 clones, less than 85% detected once. The source is a woman aged 25-40 years who had been exposed to COVID-19. The V and J genes are TRBV5-1 and TRBJ2-7, with D unresolved. The material sequenced was PBMCs or T cells enriched from blood (not recorded which). In DNA form, the CDR3 reads TGCGCCAGCAGCCCTTCTAGCTCCTACGAGCAGTACTTC. Its protein product is CASSPSSSYEQYF.